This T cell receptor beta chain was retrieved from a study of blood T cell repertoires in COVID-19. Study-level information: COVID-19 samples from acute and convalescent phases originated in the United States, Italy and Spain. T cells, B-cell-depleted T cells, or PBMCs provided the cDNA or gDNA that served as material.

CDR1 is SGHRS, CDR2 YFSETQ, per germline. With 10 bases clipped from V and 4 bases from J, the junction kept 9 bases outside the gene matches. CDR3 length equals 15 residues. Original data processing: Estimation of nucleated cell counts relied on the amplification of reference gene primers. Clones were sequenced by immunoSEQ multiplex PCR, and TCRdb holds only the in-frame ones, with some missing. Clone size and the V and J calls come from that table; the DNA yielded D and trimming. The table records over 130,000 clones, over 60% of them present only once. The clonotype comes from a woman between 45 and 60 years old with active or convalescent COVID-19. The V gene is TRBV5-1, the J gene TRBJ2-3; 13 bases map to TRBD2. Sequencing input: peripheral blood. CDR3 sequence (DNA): TGCGCCTCAAAATCGGGACTAGCGGGACCAGATACGCAGTATTTT. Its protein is CASKSGLAGPDTQYF.